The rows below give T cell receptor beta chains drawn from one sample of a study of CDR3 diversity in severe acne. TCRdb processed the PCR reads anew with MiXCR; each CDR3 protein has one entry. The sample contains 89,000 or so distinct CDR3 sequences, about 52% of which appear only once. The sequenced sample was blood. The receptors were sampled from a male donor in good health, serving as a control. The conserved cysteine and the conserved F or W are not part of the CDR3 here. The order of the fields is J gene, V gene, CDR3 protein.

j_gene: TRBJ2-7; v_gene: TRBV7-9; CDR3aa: ASSFAEPYEQY
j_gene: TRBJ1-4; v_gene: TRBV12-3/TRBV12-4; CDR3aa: ASSQIQGAANEKLF
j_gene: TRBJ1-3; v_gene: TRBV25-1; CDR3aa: ASIPLLGGPSGNTIY
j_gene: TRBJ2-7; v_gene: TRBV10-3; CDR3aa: AISSSWAPHEQY
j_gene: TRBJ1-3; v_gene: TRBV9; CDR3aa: ASSVLGAWSGNTIY
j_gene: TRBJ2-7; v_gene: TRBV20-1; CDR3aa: VEGQGANGYEQY
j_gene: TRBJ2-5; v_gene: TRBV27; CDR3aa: ASSLSPRRYQETQY
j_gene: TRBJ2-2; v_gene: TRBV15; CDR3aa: ATSSSGQGAGTGELF
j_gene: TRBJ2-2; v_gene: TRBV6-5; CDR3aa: ASSYKTGETGELS
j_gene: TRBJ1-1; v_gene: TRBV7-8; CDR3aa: ASSLGRRGLMNTEAF
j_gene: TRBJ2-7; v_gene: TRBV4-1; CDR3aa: ASSHPSGTGGEQY
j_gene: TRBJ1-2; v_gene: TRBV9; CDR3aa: ASSVDVRTGGYT
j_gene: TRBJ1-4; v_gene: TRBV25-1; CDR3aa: ASSAHGAEKKFNEKLF
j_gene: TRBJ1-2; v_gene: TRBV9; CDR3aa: ASSVGTENYGYT
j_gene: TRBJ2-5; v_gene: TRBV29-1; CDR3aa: SAGRLSETQY
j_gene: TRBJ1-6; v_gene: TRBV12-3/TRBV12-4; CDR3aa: ASSLDPFPLH
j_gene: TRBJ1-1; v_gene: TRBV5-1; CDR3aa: ASSLGRLIVTEAF
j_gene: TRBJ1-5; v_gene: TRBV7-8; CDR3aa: ASSLAGVSNQPQH
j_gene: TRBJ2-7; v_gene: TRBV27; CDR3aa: ASSLKVAGGPHEQY
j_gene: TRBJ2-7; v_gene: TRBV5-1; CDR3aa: ASSLDTGGEQY
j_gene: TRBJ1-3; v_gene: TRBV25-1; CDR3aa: ASSWGSGNTIY
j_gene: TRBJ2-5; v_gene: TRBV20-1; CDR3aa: SASGGRVVQETQY
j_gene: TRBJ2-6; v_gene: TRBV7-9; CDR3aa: ASSFWQGDSPGANVLT
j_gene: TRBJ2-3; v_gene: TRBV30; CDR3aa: AWSSGTSTDTQY
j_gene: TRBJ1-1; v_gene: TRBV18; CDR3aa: ASSDRGIMNTEAF
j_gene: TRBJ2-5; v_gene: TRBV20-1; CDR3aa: SAPSPAGGQETQY
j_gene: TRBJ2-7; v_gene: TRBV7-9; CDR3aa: ASSPLGAGVDEQY
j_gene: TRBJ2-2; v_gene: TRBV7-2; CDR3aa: ASSPQLSGELF
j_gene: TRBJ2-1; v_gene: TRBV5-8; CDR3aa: ASSLAGTGNNEQF
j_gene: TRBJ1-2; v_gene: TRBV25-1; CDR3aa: ASSSYPNYGYT
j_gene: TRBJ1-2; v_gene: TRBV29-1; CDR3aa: SVEKQGAYGYT
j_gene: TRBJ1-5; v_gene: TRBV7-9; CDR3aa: AGRPGQEKQPQH
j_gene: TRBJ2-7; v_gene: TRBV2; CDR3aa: ASRTAAYEQY
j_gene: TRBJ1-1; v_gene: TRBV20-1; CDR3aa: SATDGNTEAF
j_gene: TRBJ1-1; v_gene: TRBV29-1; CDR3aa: SESGVMNTEAF
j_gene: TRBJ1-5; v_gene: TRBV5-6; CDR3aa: ASSIDRGRSNQPQH
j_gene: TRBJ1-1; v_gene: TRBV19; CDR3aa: ASSIGSEAF
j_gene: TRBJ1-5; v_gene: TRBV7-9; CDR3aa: ASSLGDRQPQH
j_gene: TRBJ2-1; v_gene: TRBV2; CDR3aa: ASRGVWIGDEQF
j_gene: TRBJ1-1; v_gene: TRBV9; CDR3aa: ASSDPGGNTEAF
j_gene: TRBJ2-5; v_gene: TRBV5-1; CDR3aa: ASSLGTSGRMGTQY
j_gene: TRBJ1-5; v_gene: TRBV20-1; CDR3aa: SAPPWGANQPQH
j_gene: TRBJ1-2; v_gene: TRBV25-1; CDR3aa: ASRETGVNYGYT
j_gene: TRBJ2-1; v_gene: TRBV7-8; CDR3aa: ASSQDGEGNEQF
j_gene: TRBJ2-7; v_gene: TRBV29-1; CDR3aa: SVEVLYEQY
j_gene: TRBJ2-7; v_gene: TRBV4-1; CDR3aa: ASSPRGGPYEQY
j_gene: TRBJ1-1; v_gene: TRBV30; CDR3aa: AWSVRDTTEAF